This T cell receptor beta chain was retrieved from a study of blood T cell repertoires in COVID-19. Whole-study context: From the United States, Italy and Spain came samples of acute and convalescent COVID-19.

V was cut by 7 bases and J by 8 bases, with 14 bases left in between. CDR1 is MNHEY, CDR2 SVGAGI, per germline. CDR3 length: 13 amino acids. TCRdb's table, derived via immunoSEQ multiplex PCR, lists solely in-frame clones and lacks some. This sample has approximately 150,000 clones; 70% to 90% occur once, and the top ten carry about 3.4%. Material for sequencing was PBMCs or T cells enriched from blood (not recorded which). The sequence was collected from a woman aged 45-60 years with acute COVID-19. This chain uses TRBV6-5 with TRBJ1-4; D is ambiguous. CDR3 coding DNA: TGTGCCAGCAACAGATATCGGCAGGAAAAACTGTTTTTT. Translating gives CASNRYRQEKLFF.